The rows below give T cell receptor beta chains drawn from one sample of a study of read filtering for tumor transcriptome and immune sequencing. Via MiXCR, TCRdb re-called the reads, giving one row per CDR3 protein. Among approximately 93,000 distinct CDR3 sequences listed, around a fifth were seen once. Sequencing was done on a sample of a population of CD138-negative cells sorted from bone marrow. Every receptor here comes from a donor aged 40 or over with multiple myeloma. The conserved cysteine and the conserved F or W are not part of the CDR3 here. Part of the rows lack a size; the others show once, few, many or a class for expanded clones.

clone size	J gene	V gene	CDR3 protein
.	TRBJ1-4	TRBV5-1	ASRLGQPNEKLF
.	TRBJ1-3	TRBV27	ASSPAGVSRNTIY
many	TRBJ2-6	TRBV28	ASSGGVSGANVLT
many	TRBJ2-7	TRBV20-1	SAKRQGVYEQY
.	TRBJ1-4	TRBV20-1	SARFGVGEKLF
many	TRBJ2-1	TRBV29-1	SVAGANEQF
many	TRBJ1-6	TRBV28	ASSSVEGNNSPLH
few	TRBJ2-1	TRBV14	ASSQGRRMGQGTDEQF
many	TRBJ2-5	TRBV28	ASSSGQGRLSETQY
.	TRBJ1-1	TRBV20-1	SAVKGLEAF
.	TRBJ2-5	TRBV7-9	ASSPPGATETQC
.	TRBJ1-5	TRBV20-1	SARDSSEYQLQH